This note documents a single T cell receptor beta chain sequence. Its antigen remains unknown. V dropped 4 bases and J dropped 7 bases, with 17 bases sitting between them. The CDR3 spans 14 residues. Looked up from germline, CDR1 is SGHAT and CDR2 is FQNNGV. This sample stems from a study of T-cell memory formation after mild COVID-19. TCRdb itself ran the 5' RACE reads through MiXCR, one entry per CDR3 protein. Of a few hundred thousand distinct CDR3 sequences detected, 25% to 30% appear once; the ten largest clones hold 13%. Overall study results and limits: There were some responding clones in pre-infection memory, which suggested that cross-reactive memory had joined. While clones contracting from day 15 to 85 were balanced between CD4 and CD8, later expanders leaned CD4+.

Sequencing input: PBMCs or a T cell subset sorted from them (not recorded which). The source is an adult woman who had mild COVID-19 (a few samples of this study predate the infection). Cell type and time point are not known. This chain uses TRBV11-2 with TRBJ2-7, with TRBD1 as a possible D gene (7 bases). The CDR3 nucleotides read TGTGCCAGCAGCTCAAGGACAGGCGCGGGGGAGCAGTACTTC. This translates into CASSSRTGAGEQYF.